What follows are 27 T cell receptor beta chains derived from one specimen sequenced in a study of response to subunit inactivated influenza vaccine. TCRdb passed the RT-PCR reads through MiXCR, listing each CDR3 protein once. This sample yields over 800,000 distinct CDR3 sequences, of which around 20% are seen a single time; roughly 10% belongs to the top ten. Sequenced here: PBMCs from blood, sampled around 5 days after vaccination. The receptors originated from a middle-aged man who received an inactivated influenza vaccine.

This clonotype was detected a few times. The DNA of the CDR3 is TGCGCCAGCAGCCAAGGGGTAGCGGGATACGGGGAGCTGTTTTTT. Protein product: CASSQGVAGYGELFF. The chain has TRBV4-3 and TRBJ2-2; 8 bases fit TRBD2. Germline values: CDR1 LGHNA, CDR2 YSLEER. This CDR3 has 15 residues. J was trimmed by 7 bases and V by 1 base; bases with no gene match: 5.

This clonotype was counted a few times. The chain joins TRBV11-2 to TRBJ2-7; TRBD2 might be the D (6 bases). Germline assignment: CDR1 SGHAT and CDR2 FQNNGV. This CDR3 has 15 residues. Deletions cut 5 bases from V and 3 bases from J, with 17 bases between. The CDR3 DNA is TGTGCCAGCAGCCCAAACCGGGACTCCTTCTACGAGCAGTACTTC. Protein sequence: CASSPNRDSFYEQYF.

The gene calls are TRBV5-6 and TRBJ2-2; D unclear. V gave up 2 bases and J gave up 4 bases, with 12 bases separating them. There are 15 residues in the CDR3. CDR1 and CDR2 (germline): SGHDT, YYEEEE. In DNA form, the CDR3 reads TGTGCCAGCAGCTTCCCTCCGGTGGGCACCGGGGAGCTGTTTTTT. Translation gives CASSFPPVGTGELFF. The whole variable domain, remainder taken from reference TRBV5-6 and TRBJ2-2, is DAGVTQSPTHLIKTRGQQVTLRCSPKSGHDTVSWYQQALGQGPQFIFQYYEEEERQRGNFPDRFSGHQFPNYSSELNVNALLLGDSALYLCASSFPPVGTGELFFGEGSRLTVL.

The chain couples TRBV7-9 to TRBJ2-1; 7 bases align to TRBD1. V was clipped by 0 bases and J by 7 bases; unmatched bases: 3. This CDR3 has 14 residues. From germline, CDR1 is SEHNR and CDR2 FQNEAQ (reference sequence). CDR3 coding DNA: TGTGCCAGCAGCTTAGCTATCAGGGGGAATGAGCAGTTCTTC. It specifies CASSLAIRGNEQFF.

This clonotype was observed a few times. This chain joins TRBV4-2 and TRBJ2-1, with TRBD2 identical over 7 bases. Trimming cost V 1 base and J 1 base; bases outside gene matches: 10. The CDR3 length is 18 residues. Germline assignment: CDR1 LGHNA and CDR2 YNFKEQ. The CDR3 here is CASSQVTSARMSYNEQFF. The CDR3 coding sequence is TGTGCCAGCAGCCAAGTTACTAGCGCCCGGATGTCCTACAATGAGCAGTTCTTC.

The chain is built from TRBV29-1 and TRBJ2-2; a possible D gene is TRBD1 (7 bases). The V gene lost 4 bases and the J gene lost 3 bases, with 12 bases spanning the gap. The germline V gene has CDR1 SQVTM and CDR2 ANQGSEA. The CDR3 spans 14 residues. The CDR3, as DNA: TGCAGCGTTGGGGGGGACAGCCACACCGGGGAGCTGTTTTTT. Encoded protein: CSVGGDSHTGELFF.

The rearrangement joins TRBV7-9 to TRBJ2-1; D not resolved. Germline V gene data show CDR1 as SEHNR and CDR2 as FQNEAQ (reference sequence). This CDR3 spans 12 amino acids. The V gene lost 4 bases and the J gene lost 7 bases, with 8 bases spanning the gap. The CDR3 DNA sequence: TGTGCCAGCAGCTACGGGTGGAATGAGCAGTTCTTC. Its translation: CASSYGWNEQFF.

CDR3 sequence (DNA): TGTGCCAGCTCACGAGGACGGGGGTTTGGAGCTTTCTTT. Protein: CASSRGRGFGAFF. V gene TRBV18 combines with J gene TRBJ1-1; possibly TRBD1 for D (5 bases). CDR1 is KGHSH, CDR2 LQKENI, per germline. The CDR3 has 13 residues. The V end was cut by 4 bases, the J end by 10 bases, with 16 bases between.

Many counts were recorded for this clonotype. This sequence joins TRBV11-2 and TRBJ2-7; no clear D. Trimming took off 4 bases at V and 2 bases at J, with 12 bases between the two ends. Germline V gives CDR1 SGHAT, CDR2 FQNNGV. There are 14 residues in the CDR3. In nucleotides, the CDR3 is TGTGCCAGCAGCTCCCTAAAGGCGACCTACGAGCAGTACTTC. Its translation: CASSSLKATYEQYF.

This sequence joins TRBV12-3 or TRBV12-4 and TRBJ1-1; 8 bases are shared with TRBD1. This CDR3 spans 14 amino acids. V shed 6 bases, J shed 4 bases, and the junction held 7 bases outside the gene matches. The CDR3 region has the DNA TGTGCCAGCAGCAGGGGACAGGACCGCACTGAAGCTTTCTTT. It yields the protein CASSRGQDRTEAFF.

This clonotype was detected many times. The rearrangement joins TRBV2 to TRBJ2-5; 9 bases are a match to TRBD2. Trimming removed 7 bases from V and 2 bases from J; junction bases left unmatched: 8. The CDR3 runs 15 residues. CDR1 and CDR2 (germline): SNHLY, FYNNEI. CDR3 nucleotides: TGTGCCAGCAATCCAATAGCGGGGGCACAAGAGACCCAGTACTTC. It specifies CASNPIAGAQETQYF.

This clonotype was picked up many times. CDR3 sequence (DNA): TGTGCCAGCCAAATCGGGACAACAACTGAAGCTTTCTTT. Translated, it gives CASQIGTTTEAFF. The chain has TRBV12-3 or TRBV12-4 and TRBJ1-1; D may be TRBD1 (6 bases). V was shortened by 8 bases and J by 5 bases, with 15 bases between the two germline ends. The CDR3 runs 13 residues.

The chain has TRBV5-4 and TRBJ2-5, with 11 bases lining up with TRBD2. V lost 0 bases and J lost 4; bases outside the gene matches: 14. Germline V CDR1 and CDR2: SGHNT, YYREEE (reference sequence). The CDR3 has 19 amino acids. CDR3 coding DNA: TGTGCCAGCAGCTTGGGTAGCGGGAGGGCCGGAGTCCCGGGAGAGACCCAGTACTTC. Residues: CASSLGSGRAGVPGETQYF.

The V call is TRBV18, the J call TRBJ2-5, with unresolved D. Germline lookup yields CDR1 KGHSH and CDR2 LQKENI. The CDR3 has 15 residues. Deletions cut 0 bases from V and 3 bases from J, with 11 bases between. In DNA, the CDR3 is TGTGCCAGCTCACCACCGTCGGTCAGGAAAGAGACCCAGTACTTC. Translated, it gives CASSPPSVRKETQYF.

The gene calls are TRBV5-1 and TRBJ2-3, with D possibly matching TRBD2 (7 bases). Trimming cost V 0 bases and J 0 bases, with 11 bases left between them. The CDR3 sequence is 16 residues long. The V gene's germline CDR1 is SGHRS and CDR2 YFSETQ. In DNA form, the CDR3 reads TGCGCCAGCAGCTTGGAGGCGGGGGCCAGCACAGATACGCAGTATTTT. Translation: CASSLEAGASTDTQYF.

The V and J genes are TRBV7-2 and TRBJ2-1; 7 bases are shared with TRBD1. Germline CDR1 reads SGHTA; CDR2 reads FQGNSA. CDR3 size: 15 residues. Trimming took 5 bases from V and 7 from J; bases not matched to a gene: 11. This CDR3 is CASSIGTATFNEQFF. The CDR3 bases are TGTGCCAGCAGCATCGGGACAGCCACCTTTAATGAGCAGTTCTTC.

The chain is built from TRBV20-1 and TRBJ2-5, with 10 bases aligning to TRBD1. The germline gives CDR1 DFQATT, CDR2 SNEGSKA (reference sequence). The junction had 6 bases not matched to a gene; V was cut back by 5 bases and J by 3 bases. The length of the CDR3 is 14 residues. The CDR3 DNA follows: TGCAGTGCTCACGACAGGGGGCTCGAAGAGACCCAGTACTTC. Its translation: CSAHDRGLEETQYF.

This clonotype was found a few times. The chain recombines TRBV24-1 with TRBJ1-5, with D possibly matching TRBD1 (6 bases). V was trimmed by 5 bases and J by 3 bases, leaving 10 bases between them. The CDR3 length is 14 residues. Germline CDR1 reads KGHDR; CDR2 reads SFDVKD. The DNA of the CDR3 is TGTGCCACCAGTGGCGGACAGTTCAATCAGCCCCAGCATTTT. Translated, it gives CATSGGQFNQPQHF.

The chain recombines TRBV7-9 with TRBJ1-3; 9 bases are a match to TRBD1. The CDR3 consists of 15 residues. The V gene's germline CDR1 is SEHNR and CDR2 FQNEAQ (reference sequence). The trim removed 5 bases at V and 7 bases at J, leaving 9 bases unmatched. The CDR3 region is CASSTRDRVFNTIYF. DNA of the CDR3: TGTGCCAGCAGCACCCGGGACAGGGTTTTCAACACCATATATTTT.

This clonotype came up a few times. The chain uses TRBV27 and TRBJ1-5; D unclear. V was shortened by 5 bases and J by 2 bases, with 16 bases between the two germline ends. The CDR3 is 16 amino acids. In germline, CDR1 is MNHEY, CDR2 SMNVEV (reference sequence). The CDR3 sequence: CASSPGRWGGNQPQHF. The DNA of the CDR3 is TGTGCCAGCAGTCCCGGGCGGTGGGGTGGCAATCAGCCCCAGCATTTT.

The chain uses TRBV4-3 and TRBJ2-3; 10 bases are a match to TRBD1. With 1 base clipped from V and 3 bases from J, the junction kept 4 bases outside the gene matches. The CDR3 extends over 16 amino acids. Germline V lookup: CDR1 LGHNA, CDR2 YSLEER. The CDR3 DNA sequence: TGCGCCAGCAGCCAAGCTTGGACAGGGGGTACAGATACGCAGTATTTT. Its translation is CASSQAWTGGTDTQYF.

J is TRBJ2-5 and V is TRBV5-1; TRBD2 is a possible D gene (6 bases). CDR3 length equals 16 residues. Germline values: CDR1 SGHRS, CDR2 YFSETQ. Between the trimmed V and J ends, which lost 0 bases and 1 base, there was a span of 13 bases. DNA of the CDR3: TGCGCCAGCAGCTTGGCGGTTGGCGGGGCCCAAGAGACCCAGTACTTC. It translates to CASSLAVGGAQETQYF.

This clonotype was counted between two and nine times. The chain joins TRBV12-3 or TRBV12-4 to TRBJ2-5, with a weak D call TRBD2 (7 bases). Trimming stripped 3 bases from V and 4 bases from J, with 15 bases between. This CDR3 contains 15 residues. Here the CDR3 reads CASSFAGRGAETQYF. The CDR3 DNA is TGTGCCAGCAGTTTCGCGGGGAGGGGGGCAGAGACCCAGTACTTC.

The V and J genes are TRBV11-2 and TRBJ2-3, with D uncertain. The CDR3 has 15 amino acids. CDR1 is SGHAT and CDR2 is FQNNGV in the germline V gene. The V and J ends lost 4 bases and 2 bases respectively, with 13 bases between them. The DNA for the CDR3 is TGTGCCAGCAGCTCAGGTGCCCGAGACACAGATACGCAGTATTTT. Protein: CASSSGARDTDTQYF.

The chain carries TRBV4-3 and TRBJ2-7; no clear D. The germline V and J ends were trimmed by 0 bases and 1 base, with 13 bases remaining between them. From germline, CDR1 is LGHNA and CDR2 YSLEER. The CDR3 extends over 16 amino acids. Here the CDR3 reads CASSQDETALSYEQYF. The CDR3 DNA reads TGCGCCAGCAGCCAAGATGAAACAGCGTTGTCCTACGAGCAGTACTTC.

The J gene is TRBJ2-7, the V gene TRBV6-2 or TRBV6-3, with 10 bases fitting TRBD1. The CDR3 length is 20 residues. Germline V gene sequence: CDR1 MNHEY, CDR2 SVGEGT. The trim removed 7 bases at V and 2 bases at J, leaving 23 bases unmatched. This chain's CDR3 is CASTPPVPNRDRGWAYEQYF. The CDR3 DNA reads TGTGCCAGCACCCCTCCGGTCCCAAACCGGGACAGGGGATGGGCCTACGAGCAGTACTTC.

This sequence joins TRBV29-1 and TRBJ2-7, with D possibly matching TRBD2 (5 bases). The CDR3 consists of 11 residues. Germline V CDR1 and CDR2: SQVTM, ANQGSEA. Trimming pared 6 bases from V and 5 bases from J, leaving 11 bases between. The DNA of the CDR3 is TGCAGCGTCCCCCACGGGGACGAGCAGTACTTC. Translation gives CSVPHGDEQYF.